This TCR beta chain derives from a study of Graves' ophthalmopathy and Graves' hyperthyroidism. The study's findings and limits: Stable hyperthyroidism and ophthalmopathy were told apart by a 13-signature model, which achieved 85% to 90% sensitivity and 81.08% specificity. Among thyroid clonotypes expanded above 0.001 frequency, most also appeared in blood.

This clonotype was counted at least ten times. The antigen is not known. RNA transcripts served as template for amplifying TCR beta CDR3 sequences. The library came from an HTBI-primed first-round RT-PCR and a second-round multiplex PCR. Each CDR3 protein gets one entry after TCRdb re-called the multiplex PCR reads with MiXCR. The sample lists a few hundred thousand distinct CDR3 sequences, 35% to 40% occurring once. Germline CDR1 is SNHLY and CDR2 is FYNNEI. V was shortened by 2 bases and J by 8 bases, with 13 bases between the two germline ends. The CDR3 spans 14 residues. The chain recombines TRBV2 with TRBJ1-3; a possible D gene is TRBD1 (6 bases). Material: peripheral blood or thyroid tissue (not recorded which). This receptor was taken from an adult man with Graves' hyperthyroidism. CDR3 DNA sequence: TGTGCCAGCAGTGAACGGCCAGGGGACCACACCATATATTTT. Translating gives CASSERPGDHTIYF.